This TCR beta chain stems from a study of cytomegalovirus exposure and HLA in healthy donors. Study-wide findings and caveats: Later, an analysis found that common viral pathogens appeared to be linked with several of the most significant clusters.

CDR3 size: 14 residues. Per the germline V gene, CDR1 is SGHRS and CDR2 is YFSETQ. V lost 4 bases, J lost 6 bases, and 14 bases lay in between. For this clone: Its antigen is unidentified.

Researchers ran the PCR with 60 Vbeta and 13 Jbeta primers. Sequenced by immunoSEQ multiplex PCR; TCRdb stores in-frame clones only, minus some. The data hold 130,000 to 150,000 clones, with about 82% observed a single time. The chain employs TRBV5-1 and TRBJ2-1; D is possibly TRBD1 (5 bases). This TCR came from a male donor in good health and CMV-seronegative. The source material was PBMCs. CDR3 DNA sequence: TGCGCCAGCAGCACACCTGACAGTTTCAATGAGCAGTTCTTC. It yields the protein CASSTPDSFNEQFF. The full variable domain, with the rest looked up from reference TRBV5-1 and TRBJ2-1, is KAGVTQTPRYLIKTRGQQVTLSCSPISGHRSVSWYQQTPGQGLQFLFEYFSETQRNKGNFPGRFSGRQFSNSRSEMNVSTLELGDSALYLCASSTPDSFNEQFFGPGTRLTVL.